This T cell receptor (beta chain) was recovered during a study of OX40 agonist ivuxolimab in advanced cancers. The CDR3 extends over 15 amino acids. The V end lost 5 bases, the J end lost 1 base, and 12 bases lay between the germline ends. Germline V gives CDR1 SGDLS, CDR2 YYNGEE. Using immunoSEQ multiplex PCR, the repertoire was profiled, and TCRdb retains in-frame clones only, with some absent. In the table there are tens of thousands of clones, around four fifths of which are singletons. Sequencing was performed on CD4+ or CD8+ T cells sorted from blood, taken in a trial of the OX40 agonist ivuxolimab. This chain uses TRBV9 with TRBJ2-2; D is ambiguous. This receptor was taken from an adult with an advanced solid tumor such as melanoma, head and neck, liver or kidney cancer. The CDR3 here is CASRPTWENTGELFF. The DNA of the CDR3 is TGTGCCAGCAGGCCGACATGGGAGAACACCGGGGAGCTGTTTTTT.